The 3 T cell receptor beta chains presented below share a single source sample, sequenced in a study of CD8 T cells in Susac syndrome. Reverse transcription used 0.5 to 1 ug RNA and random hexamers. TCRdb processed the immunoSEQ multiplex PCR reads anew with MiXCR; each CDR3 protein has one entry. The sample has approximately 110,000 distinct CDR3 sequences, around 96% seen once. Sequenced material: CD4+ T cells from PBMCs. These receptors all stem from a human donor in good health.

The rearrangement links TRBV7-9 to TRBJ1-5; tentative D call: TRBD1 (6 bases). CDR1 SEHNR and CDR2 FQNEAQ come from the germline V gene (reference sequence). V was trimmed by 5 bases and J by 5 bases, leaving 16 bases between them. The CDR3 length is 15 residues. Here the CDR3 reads CASSPSGRGHQPQHF. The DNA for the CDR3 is TGTGCCAGCAGCCCCTCGGGGCGGGGGCATCAGCCCCAGCATTTT. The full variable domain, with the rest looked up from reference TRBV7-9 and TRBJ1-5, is DTGVSQNPRHKITKRGQNVTFRCDPISEHNRLYWYRQTLGQGPEFLTYFQNEAQLEKSRLLSDRFSAERPKGSFSTLEIQRTEQGDSAMYLCASSPSGRGHQPQHFGDGTRLSIL.

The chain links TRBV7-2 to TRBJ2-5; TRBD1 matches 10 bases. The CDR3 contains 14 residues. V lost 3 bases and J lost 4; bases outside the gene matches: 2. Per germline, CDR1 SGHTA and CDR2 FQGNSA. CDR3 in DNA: TGTGCCAGCAGCTTTGACAGGGGGCTAGAGACCCAGTACTTC. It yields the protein CASSFDRGLETQYF.

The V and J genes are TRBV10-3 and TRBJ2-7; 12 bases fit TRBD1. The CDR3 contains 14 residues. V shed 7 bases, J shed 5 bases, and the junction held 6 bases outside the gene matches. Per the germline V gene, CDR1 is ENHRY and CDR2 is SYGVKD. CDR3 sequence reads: CAIIPGQGANEQYF. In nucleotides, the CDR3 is TGTGCCATCATCCCGGGACAGGGGGCCAACGAGCAGTACTTC.